This TCR beta chain was sequenced for a study of T cell responses to AZD1222 COVID-19 vaccine. Unmatched junction bases numbered 8, after V lost 4 bases and J lost 12 bases. Germline V gene data show CDR1 as MNHEY and CDR2 as SVGAGI. This CDR3 is 13 amino acids long. TCRdb's copy holds only in-frame clones and misses some; the assay was immunoSEQ multiplex PCR. The top ten hold 44% of the sample, which has 90,000 to 140,000 clones, 80% to 90% seen once. Second-dose schedules of about 4 or about 12 weeks were combined. The clonotype was recovered from an adult who received the AZD1222 COVID-19 vaccine. The chain is built from TRBV6-5 and TRBJ2-1, with 8 bases aligning to TRBD1. The input for sequencing was peripheral blood, taken 28 days after the second AZD1222 dose. The CDR3 coding sequence is TGTGCCAGCAGTTTGGGTGACAGGGGCGCGCAGTTCTTC. It encodes CASSLGDRGAQFF.